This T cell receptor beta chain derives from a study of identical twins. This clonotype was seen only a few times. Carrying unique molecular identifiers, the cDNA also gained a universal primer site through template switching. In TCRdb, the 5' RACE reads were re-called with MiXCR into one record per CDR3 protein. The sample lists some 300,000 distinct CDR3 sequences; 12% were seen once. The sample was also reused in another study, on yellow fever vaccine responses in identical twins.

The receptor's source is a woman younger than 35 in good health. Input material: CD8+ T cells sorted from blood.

CDR3 nucleotides: TGTGCCAGCAGCTTAGGTCTAGTGGGCCTCACAGATACGCAGTATTTT. Translation: CASSLGLVGLTDTQYF. The gene calls are TRBV7-8 and TRBJ2-3; D ambiguous. V was shortened by 1 base and J by 2 bases, with 13 bases between the two germline ends. Germline values: CDR1 SGHVS, CDR2 FQNEAQ. The CDR3 sequence is 16 residues long. Based on the CDR3 plus reference TRBV7-8 and TRBJ2-3, the full variable domain is GAGVSQSPRYKVAKRGQDVALRCDPISGHVSLFWYQQALGQGPEFLTYFQNEAQLDKSGLPSDRFFAERPEGSVSTLKIQRTQQEDSAVYLCASSLGLVGLTDTQYFGPGTRLTVL.